This T cell receptor beta chain was sequenced in a study of early T cells in non-severe SARS-CoV-2 infection. MiXCR, run by TCRdb on the 5' RACE reads, gives a single entry per CDR3 protein. This sample yields 25,000 to 30,000 distinct CDR3 sequences, of which roughly 4% are seen a single time; 9% to 12% belongs to the top ten. V was pared by 4 bases and J by 4 bases, with 8 bases between. The CDR3 loop spans 11 amino acids. The germline CDR1 and CDR2 sequences are SQVTM and ANQGSEA. V is TRBV29-1 and J is TRBJ2-7; D unresolved. This TCR came from an adult who was a healthcare worker with PCR-confirmed SARS-CoV-2 infection or an uninfected control (not recorded which). The specimen sequenced was whole blood. Here the CDR3 reads CSVGREYEQYF. CDR3 bases: TGCAGCGTTGGGCGTGAGTACGAGCAGTACTTC.